The 25 T cell receptor beta chains given below trace back to one sample, sequenced in a study of OX40 agonist ivuxolimab in advanced cancers. TCRdb's table, derived via immunoSEQ multiplex PCR, lists solely in-frame clones and lacks some. The repertoire includes about 71,000 clones, around 94% of them detected once, and 15% to 18% sits in the top ten. The sample in question was CD4+ or CD8+ T cells sorted from blood, obtained in a trial of the OX40 agonist ivuxolimab. The receptors were sampled from an adult with an advanced solid tumor such as melanoma, head and neck, liver or kidney cancer.

V is TRBV19 and J is TRBJ1-2; D is unclear. Germline lookup yields CDR1 LNHDA and CDR2 SQIVND (reference sequence). With 6 bases removed from V and 8 bases from J, the gap between germline ends came to 13 bases. The CDR3 covers 12 residues. The DNA of the CDR3 is TGTGCCAGTAGCCTCCGGCGGGAAGGCTACACCTTC. Protein: CASSLRREGYTF.

The chain links TRBV4-3 to TRBJ2-6; 9 nucleotides line up with TRBD1. Per germline, CDR1 LGHNA and CDR2 YSLEER. The CDR3 length is 19 residues. J lost 1 base, V lost 3 bases, and 10 bases had no gene match. The CDR3 is CASSHLGDRAISGANVLTF. The CDR3, as DNA: TGCGCCAGCAGCCATCTAGGGGACAGGGCAATTTCTGGGGCCAACGTCCTGACTTTC.

This chain joins TRBV4-2 and TRBJ1-4, with D unclear. Germline lookup yields CDR1 LGHNA and CDR2 YNFKEQ. The CDR3 has 17 amino acids. V was shortened by 0 bases and J by 7 bases, with 18 bases between the two germline ends. DNA of the CDR3: TGTGCCAGCAGCCAAGATGGGGTCAGGATTCGGAGTGAAAAACTGTTTTTT. Protein sequence: CASSQDGVRIRSEKLFF.

V is TRBV27 and J is TRBJ2-7, with TRBD1 identical over 8 bases. Unmatched junction bases numbered 9, after V lost 7 bases and J lost 7 bases. Germline V CDR1 and CDR2: MNHEY, SMNVEV (reference sequence). The CDR3 length is 13 residues. As DNA, the CDR3 is TGTGCCAGCACCCGCCCGGGACAGGCAGAGCAGTACTTC. Amino acid sequence: CASTRPGQAEQYF.

This rearrangement joins TRBV30 to TRBJ2-1; D not resolved. Germline CDR1 GTSNPN, CDR2 SVGIG (reference sequence). The CDR3 length is 11 residues. Trimming left V 4 bases short and J 5 bases short, with 6 bases between. The CDR3 nucleotides read TGTGCCTGGACTCAGGACAATGAGCAGTTCTTC. Translated, it gives CAWTQDNEQFF.

The V and J genes are TRBV7-6 and TRBJ2-7; D may be TRBD2 (6 bases). Trimming took off 0 bases at V and 3 bases at J, with 12 bases between the two ends. CDR3 size: 15 residues. Germline V gives CDR1 SGHVS, CDR2 FNYEAQ. CDR3 in DNA: TGTGCCAGCAGCTTAGCCGCGGGGTGGGGCTACGAGCAGTACTTC. Protein sequence: CASSLAAGWGYEQYF. Looking up the rest from reference TRBV7-6 and TRBJ2-7 gives the full variable domain: GAGVSQSPRYKVTKRGQDVALRCDPISGHVSLYWYRQALGQGPEFLTYFNYEAQQDKSGLPNDRFSAERPEGSISTLTIQRTEQRDSAMYRCASSLAAGWGYEQYFGPGTRLTVT.

The J gene is TRBJ1-1, the V gene TRBV30, with no clear D. This CDR3 is built from 15 residues. V was trimmed by 2 bases and J by 0 bases, leaving 13 bases between them. Per the germline V gene, CDR1 is GTSNPN and CDR2 is SVGIG (reference sequence). The CDR3 loop reads CAWSRYAFMNTEAFF. DNA for the CDR3: TGTGCCTGGAGTCGTTACGCCTTTATGAACACTGAAGCTTTCTTT.

The CDR3: CASRRGGTGELFF. The CDR3 DNA sequence: TGTGCCAGCAGGAGAGGAGGCACCGGGGAGCTGTTTTTT. J is TRBJ2-2 and V is TRBV7-8; D perhaps matches TRBD2 (5 bases). V lost 6 bases, J lost 4 bases, and 9 bases lay in between. Germline CDR1 and CDR2: SGHVS and FQNEAQ. CDR3 length: 13 residues. Full variable domain (missing parts from reference TRBV7-8 and TRBJ2-2): GAGVSQSPRYKVAKRGQDVALRCDPISGHVSLFWYQQALGQGPEFLTYFQNEAQLDKSGLPSDRFFAERPEGSVSTLKIQRTQQEDSAVYLCASRRGGTGELFFGEGSRLTVL.

Comment on this clone: This sample includes further DNA sequences coding for the same CDR3. This rearrangement joins TRBV6-1 to TRBJ1-5, with D unresolved. Germline CDR1 and CDR2: MNHNS and SASEGT. The V and J ends lost 3 bases and 0 bases respectively, with 6 bases between them. CDR3 length equals 14 residues. The CDR3 loop is CASSDGYSNQPQHF. CDR3 nucleotide sequence: TGTGCCAGCAGTGACGGATATAGCAATCAGCCCCAGCATTTT.

The V call is TRBV5-1, the J call TRBJ2-5; 8 bases match TRBD1. This CDR3 is 15 amino acids long. V gave up 2 bases and J gave up 5 bases; unmatched junction bases: 8. Germline V gene sequence: CDR1 SGHRS, CDR2 YFSETQ. The CDR3 reads CASSFNPRQGETQYF. CDR3 DNA: TGCGCCAGCAGCTTTAACCCCAGACAGGGGGAGACCCAGTACTTC.

This chain links TRBV6-7 with TRBJ2-1; the match to TRBD1 covers 7 bases. TRBV6-7 is flagged as an ORF with uncertain function. This CDR3 has 12 residues. The J segment lost 4 bases and the V segment lost 7 bases, leaving 1 base of the junction unmatched. Here the CDR3 DNA reads TGTGCCAGCATGGACAGGTACAATGAGCAGTTCTTC. This codes for CASMDRYNEQFF.

J is TRBJ2-2 and V is TRBV27; D remains ambiguous. Germline CDR1 reads MNHEY; CDR2 reads SMNVEV (reference sequence). The CDR3 consists of 13 residues. Between the trimmed V and J ends, which lost 2 bases and 3 bases, there was a span of 4 bases. CDR3 protein: CASSLMDTGELFF. The CDR3 nucleotides are TGTGCCAGCAGTTTAATGGACACCGGGGAGCTGTTTTTT.

This chain joins TRBV4-1 and TRBJ1-4; 10 nucleotides agree with TRBD1. CDR3 length: 15 amino acids. Germline trimming cut 2 bases from V and 7 bases from J; bases unmatched to any gene: 4. The V gene's germline CDR1 is MGHRA and CDR2 YSYEKL. CDR3 loop: CASSQTRDRGEKLFF. The CDR3 nucleotides are TGCGCCAGCAGCCAAACCCGGGACAGGGGTGAAAAACTGTTTTTT.

The genes are TRBV5-1 and TRBJ1-1, with D perhaps matching TRBD1 (6 bases). The CDR3 covers 15 residues. V was pared by 3 bases and J by 1 base, with 13 bases between. Germline CDR1 is SGHRS and CDR2 is YFSETQ. CDR3 sequence reads: CASSSGDIENTEAFF. In DNA, the CDR3 is TGCGCCAGCAGCTCAGGGGACATCGAGAACACTGAAGCTTTCTTT.

CDR3 sequence reads: CASRSEGGALYYEQYF. The CDR3 DNA reads TGTGCCAGCAGGTCGGAGGGGGGGGCCTTATACTACGAGCAGTACTTC. The chain employs TRBV27 and TRBJ2-7, with a possible D match to TRBD2 (7 bases). The CDR3 covers 16 residues. Germline assignment: CDR1 MNHEY and CDR2 SMNVEV (reference sequence). V was cut by 6 bases and J by 3 bases, with 21 bases left in between.

The table lists this clone with a count of one. The chain has TRBV7-2 and TRBJ1-1; TRBD1 aligns across 8 bases. The CDR3 has 18 residues. The V and J ends lost 3 bases and 2 bases, in that order; junction bases with no gene match: 14. Germline V gives CDR1 SGHTA, CDR2 FQGNSA. CDR3 bases: TGTGCCAGCAGCTTTGGTTCGCAGGGGGCTGTCGAAAACACTGAAGCTTTCTTT. Its translation: CASSFGSQGAVENTEAFF.

The DNA for the CDR3 is TGCAGCGATGGGACAGGGTCCTATGAAGCTTTCTTT. Residues: CSDGTGSYEAFF. The chain recombines TRBV29-1 with TRBJ1-1; 9 positions match TRBD1. The germline CDR1 and CDR2 sequences are SQVTM and ANQGSEA. The ends lost 7 bases at V and 7 bases at J; junction bases unmatched: 7. The CDR3 extends over 12 amino acids.

The chain joins TRBV7-2 to TRBJ1-5, with D maybe TRBD1 (6 bases). The CDR3 sequence is 14 residues long. Germline values: CDR1 SGHTA, CDR2 FQGNSA. Trimming took off 5 bases at V and 5 bases at J, with 13 bases between the two ends. CDR3 sequence: CASSLGAGDQPQHF. CDR3 nucleotides: TGTGCCAGCAGCCTAGGGGCAGGGGATCAGCCCCAGCATTTT.

This clone was seen once. The chain employs TRBV10-2 and TRBJ1-4, with a weak D call TRBD1 (5 bases). Germline lookup yields CDR1 WSHSY and CDR2 SAAADI. CDR3 length equals 13 residues. The ends were cut back, 5 bases at V and 8 bases at J, with 12 bases in the middle. CDR3 sequence reads: CASSQDSWEKLFF. In nucleotides, the CDR3 is TGCGCCAGCAGTCAAGACAGTTGGGAAAAACTGTTTTTT.

This CDR3 is CASSSNPQETQYF. The DNA for the CDR3 is TGTGCCAGCAGCTCGAACCCCCAAGAGACCCAGTACTTC. The chain links TRBV11-3 to TRBJ2-5; no clear D gene. The germline V gene encodes CDR1 SGHNT and CDR2 YENEEA. The V end was cut by 4 bases, the J end by 1 base, with 7 bases between. The CDR3 sequence is 13 residues long.

This chain connects TRBV7-8 to TRBJ1-5; D remains unclear. This CDR3 contains 15 residues. CDR1 and CDR2 (germline): SGHVS, FQNEAQ. V was cut by 6 bases and J by 4 bases, with 16 bases left in between. Here the CDR3 reads CASSRLDGYNQPQHF. CDR3 coding DNA: TGTGCCAGCAGTCGACTTGACGGCTATAATCAGCCCCAGCATTTT.

The J gene is TRBJ2-2, the V gene TRBV14; 11 bases fit TRBD1. CDR3 size: 16 residues. CDR1 SGHDN and CDR2 FVKESK come from the germline V gene. V lost 1 base to trimming and J lost 3 bases; unmatched junction nucleotides: 1. CDR3: CASSQGTGGYTGELFF. CDR3 bases: TGTGCCAGCAGCCAAGGGACAGGGGGCTACACCGGGGAGCTGTTTTTT.

The V call is TRBV7-2, the J call TRBJ2-1; D might be TRBD2 (6 bases). From germline, CDR1 is SGHTA and CDR2 FQGNSA. V lost 1 base, J lost 10 bases, and 17 bases lay in between. The CDR3 covers 15 residues. CDR3 nucleotide sequence: TGTGCCAGCAGCTTAGGAGTTCGGGGCGGGGTGGAGCAGTTCTTC. Translating gives CASSLGVRGGVEQFF.

The genes are TRBV28 and TRBJ2-1, with 7 bases that match TRBD2. Trimming removed 5 bases from V and 4 bases from J; junction bases left unmatched: 8. The CDR3 spans 15 residues. Germline CDR1 and CDR2: MDHEN and SYDVKM. The CDR3 DNA reads TGTGCCAGCAGTCCAGTAGCGGGTTCGTACAATGAGCAGTTCTTC. This sequence encodes CASSPVAGSYNEQFF.

The chain uses TRBV11-2 and TRBJ1-5; 8 nucleotides align to TRBD1. Germline loops: CDR1 SGHAT, CDR2 FQNNGV. V dropped 5 bases and J dropped 11; count of bases not matched to a gene: 11. The CDR3 extends over 14 amino acids. The CDR3: CASSAGQGVGTQHF. The DNA for the CDR3 is TGTGCCAGCAGCGCCGGACAGGGAGTAGGTACCCAGCATTTT.